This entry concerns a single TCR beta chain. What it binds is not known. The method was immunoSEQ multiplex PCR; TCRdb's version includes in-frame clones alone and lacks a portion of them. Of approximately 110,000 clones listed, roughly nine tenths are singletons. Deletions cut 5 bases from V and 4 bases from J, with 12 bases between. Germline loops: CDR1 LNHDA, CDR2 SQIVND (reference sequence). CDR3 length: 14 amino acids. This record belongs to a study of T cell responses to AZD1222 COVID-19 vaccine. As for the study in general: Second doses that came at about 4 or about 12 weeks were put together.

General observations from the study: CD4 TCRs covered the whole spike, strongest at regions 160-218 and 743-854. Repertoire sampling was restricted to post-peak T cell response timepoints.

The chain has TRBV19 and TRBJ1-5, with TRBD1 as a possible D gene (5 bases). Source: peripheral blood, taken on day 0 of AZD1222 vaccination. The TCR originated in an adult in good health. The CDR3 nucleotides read TGTGCCAGTAGTGACGACAGTAAAAATCAGCCCCAGCATTTT. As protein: CASSDDSKNQPQHF.